The rows below give T cell receptor beta chains drawn from one sample of a study of blood T cells in healthy people across ages. From the 5' RACE reads, TCRdb called clonotypes with MiXCR, one entry per CDR3 protein. The sample lists about 730,000 distinct CDR3 sequences; approximately 39% were seen once. The sample consisted of blood. Receptors were obtained from a woman aged 55-69 years in good health. Both conserved end residues are part of each CDR3. The D gene is left open where the match is weak. Clone sizes are given selectively: once, few, many, or a class where the clone is expanded.

TRBD1,TRBV2,-,TRBJ1-1,TGTGCCAGTCGGGACAGTGTAACTGAAGCTTTCTTT,CASRDSVTEAFF
TRBD2,TRBV11-2,-,TRBJ2-3,TGTGCCAGCACCGTAGCGGGAGGGATTGCAGATACGCAGTATTTT,CASTVAGGIADTQYF
-,TRBV6-1,-,TRBJ1-1,TGTGCCAGCAGTGCGACGAGAGCGAACACTGAAGCTTTCTTT,CASSATRANTEAFF
TRBD1,TRBV6-2/TRBV6-3,few,TRBJ2-5,TGTGCCAGCAGAGGGGACAGACAAGAGACCCAGTACTTC,CASRGDRQETQYF
TRBD1,TRBV4-1,-,TRBJ2-5,TGCGCCAGCAGCCTATTCAGGGGGCCGGAAGAGACCCAGTACTTC,CASSLFRGPEETQYF
TRBD1,TRBV2,-,TRBJ2-7,TGTGCCAGCAACCCCGGGACAGGGTCCTACGAGCAGTACTTC,CASNPGTGSYEQYF
-,TRBV20-1,few,TRBJ2-7,TGCAGTGCTAGAACCGGGACCGTCGGTCTCTACGAGCAGTACTTC,CSARTGTVGLYEQYF
-,TRBV11-2,-,TRBJ2-5,TGTGCCAGCAGCTTTTGGGCTGAGGGGACGAATGAGCAGTACTTC,CASSFWAEGTNEQYF
TRBD1,TRBV11-2,-,TRBJ2-1,TGCGCCAGCAGCTTAGCACAGGGGGTGGTCAATGAGCAGTTCTTC,CASSLAQGVVNEQFF
-,TRBV7-9,many,TRBJ2-5,TGTGCCAGCAGCTTGACGGCAGGGGATGCGGCCCAGTACTTC,CASSLTAGDAAQYF